This TCR beta chain is from a study of Ad26.COV2.S vaccination and SARS-CoV-2 variants. Broader study findings: Comparable non-spike TCR breadth was observed in vaccine and placebo recipients.

Profiling relied on immunoSEQ multiplex PCR, and the TCRdb table lists in-frame clones only, not all of them. Of hundreds of thousands of clones listed, roughly 90% are singletons. The length of the CDR3 is 14 residues. V dropped 4 bases and J dropped 7 bases, with 17 bases sitting between them. The germline V gene encodes CDR1 SGHNT and CDR2 YYREEE (reference sequence). This sample's treatment: over 15 received Ad26.COV2.S at low or high dose, single or two shots; several received placebo; per-sample allocation not given. Following the first vaccine or placebo injection, samples were taken on day 63. On this clone: What it binds is not known.

The clonotype was recovered from a person aged 18-65 years who received the Ad26.COV2.S COVID-19 vaccine or a placebo. Sequencing used peripheral blood, obtained in a trial of Ad26.COV2.S vaccine versus placebo. The J gene is TRBJ1-2, the V gene TRBV5-4, with a tentative D call TRBD1 (5 bases). In nucleotides, the CDR3 is TGTGCCAGCAGCCCCCGCGACAGAAAGCCTGGCTACACCTTC. Protein sequence: CASSPRDRKPGYTF. Combining the CDR3 with reference TRBV5-4 and TRBJ1-2 gives the whole variable domain ETGVTQSPTHLIKTRGQQVTLRCSSQSGHNTVSWYQQALGQGPQFIFQYYREEENGRGNFPPRFSGLQFPNYSSELNVNALELDDSALYLCASSPRDRKPGYTFGSGTRLTVV.